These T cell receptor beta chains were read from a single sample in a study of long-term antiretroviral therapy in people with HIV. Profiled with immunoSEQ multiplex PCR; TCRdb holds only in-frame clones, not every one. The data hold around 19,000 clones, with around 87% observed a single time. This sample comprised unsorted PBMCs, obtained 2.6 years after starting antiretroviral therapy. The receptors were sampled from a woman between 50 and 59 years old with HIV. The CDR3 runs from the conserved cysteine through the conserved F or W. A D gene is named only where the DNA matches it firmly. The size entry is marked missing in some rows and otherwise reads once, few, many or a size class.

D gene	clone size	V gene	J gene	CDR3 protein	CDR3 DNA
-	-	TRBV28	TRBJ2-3	CASSFTHRSREDTQYF	TGTGCCAGCAGCTTTACCCACCGGAGTAGGGAAGATACGCAGTATTTT
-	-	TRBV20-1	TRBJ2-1	CSALENEQFF	TGCAGTGCTCTAGAAAATGAGCAGTTCTTC
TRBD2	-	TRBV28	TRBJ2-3	CASSGLELLDTQYF	TGTGCCAGCAGTGGACTAGAGCTTCTGGATACGCAGTATTTT
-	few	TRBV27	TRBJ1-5	CASSLTRANQPQHF	TGTGCCAGCAGTTTGACCAGGGCAAATCAGCCCCAGCATTTT
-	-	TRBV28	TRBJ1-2	CASSFFTRGITDGYTF	TGTGCCAGCAGTTTCTTTACAAGGGGGATAACGGATGGCTACACCTTC
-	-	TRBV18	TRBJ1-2	CASSPLRDGYTF	TGTGCCAGCTCACCCCTTCGGGATGGCTACACCTTC
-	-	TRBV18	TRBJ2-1	CASSPPRGGQVGYNEQFF	TGTGCCAGCTCACCCCCAAGGGGAGGTCAAGTGGGATACAATGAGCAGTTCTTC
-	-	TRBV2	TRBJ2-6	CASRRYDGANVLTF	TGTGCCAGCAGGCGGTACGATGGGGCCAACGTCCTGACTTTC
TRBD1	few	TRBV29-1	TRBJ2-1	CSGLDRGRNEQFF	TGCAGCGGACTCGACAGGGGGCGCAATGAGCAGTTCTTC
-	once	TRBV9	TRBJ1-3	CASTRGGGPGNTIYF	TGTGCCAGCACCCGTGGGGGAGGGCCTGGAAACACCATATATTTT
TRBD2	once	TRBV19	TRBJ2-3	CASSTGISGLAGLDTQYF	TGTGCCAGTAGTACAGGGATTTCGGGACTAGCGGGTCTTGATACGCAGTATTTT
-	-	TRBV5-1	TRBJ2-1	CASTQRGDSFWDEQFF	TGCGCCAGCACACAAAGGGGGGACTCTTTTTGGGATGAGCAGTTCTTC
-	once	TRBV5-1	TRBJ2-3	CASGTGNTDTQYF	TGCGCCAGCGGTACCGGCAACACAGATACGCAGTATTTT
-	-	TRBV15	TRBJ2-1	CATSRDRSSYNEQFF	TGTGCCACCAGCAGAGACCGGAGCTCCTACAATGAGCAGTTCTTC
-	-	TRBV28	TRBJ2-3	CASSSFTDTQYF	TGTGCCAGCAGTTCCTTCACAGATACGCAGTATTTT
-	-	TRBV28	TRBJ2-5	CASSLGGQETQYF	TGTGCCAGCAGTTTGGGCGGCCAAGAGACCCAGTACTTC
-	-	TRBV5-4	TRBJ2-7	CASSWAGGHYEQYF	TGTGCCAGCAGCTGGGCCGGGGGGCACTACGAGCAGTACTTC
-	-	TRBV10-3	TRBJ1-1	CAIRGLNTEAFF	TGTGCCATCAGAGGGCTGAACACTGAAGCTTTCTTT
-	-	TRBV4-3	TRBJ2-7	CASSQDPTGGPSYEQYF	TGCGCCAGCAGCCAAGATCCGACTGGCGGTCCCTCCTACGAGCAGTACTTC
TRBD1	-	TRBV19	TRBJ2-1	CASKTGFNEQFF	TGTGCCAGTAAGACAGGGTTTAACGAGCAGTTCTTC
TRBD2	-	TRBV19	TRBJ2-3	CASSIRREVTDTQYF	TGTGCCAGTAGTATACGGCGGGAGGTCACAGATACGCAGTATTTT
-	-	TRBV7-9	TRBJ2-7	CASSHTGPSYEQYF	TGTGCCAGCAGCCACACGGGGCCCTCCTACGAGCAGTACTTC
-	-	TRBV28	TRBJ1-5	CASNRNSNQPQHF	TGTGCCAGCAATAGGAATAGCAATCAGCCCCAGCATTTT
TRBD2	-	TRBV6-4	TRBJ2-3	CASSGTSGIGDTQYF	TGTGCCAGCAGTGGGACTAGCGGGATTGGAGATACGCAGTATTTT
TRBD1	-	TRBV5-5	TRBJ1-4	CASSIQGAAEKLFF	TGTGCCAGCAGCATACAGGGGGCTGCTGAAAAACTGTTTTTT
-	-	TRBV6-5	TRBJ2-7	CASTKGGFSYEQYF	TGTGCCAGCACTAAAGGGGGGTTCTCCTACGAGCAGTACTTC
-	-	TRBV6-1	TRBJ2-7	CASTGPNSYEQYF	TGTGCCAGCACTGGGCCGAACTCCTACGAGCAGTACTTC
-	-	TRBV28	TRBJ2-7	CASSLAGTVDYYEQYF	TGTGCCAGCAGTTTGGCCGGGACGGTTGACTATTACGAGCAGTACTTC
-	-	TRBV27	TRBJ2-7	CASSYRAPSYEQYF	TGTGCCAGCAGTTACAGGGCCCCCTCCTACGAGCAGTACTTC
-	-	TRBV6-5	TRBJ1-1	CASSYGDSNTEAFF	TGTGCCAGCAGTTACGGGGATTCGAACACTGAAGCTTTCTTT
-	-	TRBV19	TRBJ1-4	CASAWDPGEKLFF	TGTGCCAGTGCCTGGGACCCGGGGGAAAAACTGTTTTTT
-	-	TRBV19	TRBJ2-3	CASSFSDTQYF	TGTGCCAGTAGTTTCTCAGATACGCAGTATTTT
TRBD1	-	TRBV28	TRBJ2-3	CASSLTGEVFRGTQYF	TGTGCCAGCAGTTTGACAGGGGAGGTTTTTCGTGGTACGCAGTATTTT
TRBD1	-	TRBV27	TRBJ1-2	CASSLDRELYGYTF	TGTGCCAGCAGTTTAGACAGGGAACTCTATGGCTACACCTTC
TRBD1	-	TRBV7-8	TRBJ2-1	CASSLTGRYNEQFF	TGTGCCAGCAGCTTGACAGGGAGATACAATGAGCAGTTCTTC
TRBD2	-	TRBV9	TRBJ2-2	CASMGGGDTGELFF	TGTGCCAGCATGGGGGGAGGGGACACCGGGGAGCTGTTTTTT
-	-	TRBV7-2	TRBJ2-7	CASSLGGGRPYEQYF	TGTGCCAGCAGCTTAGGAGGGGGGAGGCCTTACGAGCAGTACTTC
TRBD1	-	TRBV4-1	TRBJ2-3	CASSQGQGVDTQYF	TGCGCCAGCAGCCAGGGACAGGGGGTAGATACGCAGTATTTT
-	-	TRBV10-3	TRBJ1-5	CAISRGVYQPQHF	TGTGCCATCTCGAGGGGGGTCTATCAGCCCCAGCATTTT
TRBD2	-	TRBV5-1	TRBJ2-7	CASSHGTSGSGVYEQYF	TGCGCCAGCAGCCACGGGACTAGCGGGAGCGGAGTCTACGAGCAGTACTTC
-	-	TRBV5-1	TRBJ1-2	CASSFQDAVNYGYTF	TGCGCCAGCAGCTTTCAGGACGCCGTCAATTATGGCTACACCTTC
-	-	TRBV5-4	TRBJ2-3	CASSLFGTQYF	TGTGCCAGCAGCTTGTTCGGTACGCAGTATTTT
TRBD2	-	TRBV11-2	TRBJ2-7	CASSLRWAGAHEQYF	TGTGCCAGCAGCTTAAGGTGGGCGGGAGCCCACGAGCAGTACTTC
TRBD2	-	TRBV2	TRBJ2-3	CASRLAEGTDTQYF	TGTGCCAGCAGGCTAGCGGAGGGCACAGATACGCAGTATTTT
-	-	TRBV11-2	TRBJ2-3	CASSRSAGRSTDTQYF	TGTGCCAGCAGCCGCTCGGCGGGCAGAAGCACAGATACGCAGTATTTT
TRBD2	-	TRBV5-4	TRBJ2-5	CAITGTSGSGETQYF	TGTGCCATCACAGGGACTAGCGGGAGTGGAGAGACCCAGTACTTC
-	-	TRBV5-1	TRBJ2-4	CASTMIGGGNIQYF	TGCGCCAGCACCATGATCGGGGGCGGGAACATTCAGTACTTC